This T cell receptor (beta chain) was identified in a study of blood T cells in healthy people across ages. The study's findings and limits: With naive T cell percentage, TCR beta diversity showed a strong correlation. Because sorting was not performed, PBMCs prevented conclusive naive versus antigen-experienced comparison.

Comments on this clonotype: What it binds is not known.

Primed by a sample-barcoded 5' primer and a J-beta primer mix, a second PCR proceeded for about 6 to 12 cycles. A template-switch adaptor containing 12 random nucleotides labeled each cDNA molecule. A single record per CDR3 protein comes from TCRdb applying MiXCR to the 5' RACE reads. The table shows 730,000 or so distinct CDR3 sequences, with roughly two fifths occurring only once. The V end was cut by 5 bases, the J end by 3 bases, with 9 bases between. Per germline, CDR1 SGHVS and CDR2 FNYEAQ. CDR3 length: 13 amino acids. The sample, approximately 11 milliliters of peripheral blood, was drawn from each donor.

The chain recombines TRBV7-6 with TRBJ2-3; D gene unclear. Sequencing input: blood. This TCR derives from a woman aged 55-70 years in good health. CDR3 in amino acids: CASSILKTDTQYF. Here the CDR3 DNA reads TGTGCCAGCAGCATCCTGAAGACAGATACGCAGTATTTT.